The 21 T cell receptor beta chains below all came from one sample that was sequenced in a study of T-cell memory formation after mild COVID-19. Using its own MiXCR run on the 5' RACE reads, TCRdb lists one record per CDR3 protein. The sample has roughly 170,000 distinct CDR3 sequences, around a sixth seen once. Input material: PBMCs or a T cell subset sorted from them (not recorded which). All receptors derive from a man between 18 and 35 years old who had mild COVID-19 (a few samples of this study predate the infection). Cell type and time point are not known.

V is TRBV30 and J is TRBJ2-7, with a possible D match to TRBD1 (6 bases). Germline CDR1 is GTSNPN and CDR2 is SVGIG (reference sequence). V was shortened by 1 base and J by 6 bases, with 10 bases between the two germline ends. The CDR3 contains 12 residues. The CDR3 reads CAWSGQAREQYF. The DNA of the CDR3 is TGTGCCTGGAGTGGACAGGCCCGCGAGCAGTACTTC.

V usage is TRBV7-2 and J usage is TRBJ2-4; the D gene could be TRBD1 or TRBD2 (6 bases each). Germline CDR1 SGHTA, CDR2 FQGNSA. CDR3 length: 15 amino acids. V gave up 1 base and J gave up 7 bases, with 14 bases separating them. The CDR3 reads CASSLDPSGANIQYF. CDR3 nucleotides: TGTGCCAGCAGCTTAGATCCTTCGGGGGCGAACATTCAGTACTTC. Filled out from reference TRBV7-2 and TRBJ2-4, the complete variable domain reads GAGVSQSPSNKVTEKGKDVELRCDPISGHTALYWYRQSLGQGLEFLIYFQGNSAPDKSGLPSDRFSAERTGGSVSTLTIQRTQQEDSAVYLCASSLDPSGANIQYFGAGTRLSVL.

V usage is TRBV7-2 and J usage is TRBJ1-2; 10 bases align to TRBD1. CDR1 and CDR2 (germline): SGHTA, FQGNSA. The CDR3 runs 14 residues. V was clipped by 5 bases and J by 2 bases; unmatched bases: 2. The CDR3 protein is CASSQTGGNYGYTF. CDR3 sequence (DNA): TGTGCCAGCAGCCAGACAGGGGGCAACTATGGCTACACCTTC.

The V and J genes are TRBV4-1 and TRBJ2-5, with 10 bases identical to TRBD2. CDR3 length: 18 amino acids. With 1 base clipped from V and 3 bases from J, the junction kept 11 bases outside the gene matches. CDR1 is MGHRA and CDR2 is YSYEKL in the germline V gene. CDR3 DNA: TGCGCCAGCAGCCAAGTTCCCCCCCGAGCGGGGGGGAAAGAGACCCAGTACTTC. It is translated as CASSQVPPRAGGKETQYF.

This CDR3 reads CASQGAANEKLFF. CDR3 DNA: TGTGCCAGTCAGGGGGCGGCTAATGAAAAACTGTTTTTT. The gene calls are TRBV2 and TRBJ1-4, with 8 bases aligning to TRBD1. Germline assignment: CDR1 SNHLY and CDR2 FYNNEI. CDR3 size: 13 residues. Trimming took 9 bases from V and 3 from J; bases not matched to a gene: 3.

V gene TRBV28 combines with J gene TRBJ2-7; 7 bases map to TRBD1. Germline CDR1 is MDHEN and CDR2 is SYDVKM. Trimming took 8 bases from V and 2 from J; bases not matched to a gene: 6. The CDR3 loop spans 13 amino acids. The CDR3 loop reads CASFDRETYEQYV. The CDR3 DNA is TGTGCCAGCTTCGACAGGGAAACCTACGAGCAGTACGTC.

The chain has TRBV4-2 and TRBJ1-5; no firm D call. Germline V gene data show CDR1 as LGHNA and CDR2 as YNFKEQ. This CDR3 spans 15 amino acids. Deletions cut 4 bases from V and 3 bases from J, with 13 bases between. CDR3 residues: CASSPTPSDNQPQHF. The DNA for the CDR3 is TGTGCCAGCAGCCCTACTCCGTCCGACAATCAGCCCCAGCATTTT.

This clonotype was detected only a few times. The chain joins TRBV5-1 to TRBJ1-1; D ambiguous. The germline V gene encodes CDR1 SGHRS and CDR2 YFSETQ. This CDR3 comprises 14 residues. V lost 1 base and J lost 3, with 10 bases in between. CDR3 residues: CASSLFSADTEAFF. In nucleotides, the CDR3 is TGCGCCAGCAGCTTGTTTTCGGCGGACACTGAAGCTTTCTTT.

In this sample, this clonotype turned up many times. CDR3: CASSYRQNTEAFF. CDR3 bases: TGTGCCAGCAGTTACCGGCAGAACACTGAAGCTTTCTTT. The chain employs TRBV6-2 or TRBV6-3 and TRBJ1-1, with no clear D. Germline V lookup: CDR1 MNHEY, CDR2 SVGEGT. This CDR3 spans 13 amino acids. V lost 2 bases and J lost 1, with 5 bases in between.

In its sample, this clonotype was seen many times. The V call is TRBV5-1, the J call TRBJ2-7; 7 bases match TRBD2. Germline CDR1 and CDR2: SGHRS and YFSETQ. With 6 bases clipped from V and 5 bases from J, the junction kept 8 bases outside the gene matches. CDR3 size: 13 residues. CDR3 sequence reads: CASMSRGDDEQYF. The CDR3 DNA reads TGCGCCAGCATGAGCCGGGGGGACGACGAGCAGTACTTC.

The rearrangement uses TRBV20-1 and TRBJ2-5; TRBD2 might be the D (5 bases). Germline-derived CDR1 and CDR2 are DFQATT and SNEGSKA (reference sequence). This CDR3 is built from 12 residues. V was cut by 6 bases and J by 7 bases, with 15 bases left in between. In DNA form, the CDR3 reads TGCAGTGCAGACACGGGGAAGGGGACCCAGTACTTC. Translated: CSADTGKGTQYF.

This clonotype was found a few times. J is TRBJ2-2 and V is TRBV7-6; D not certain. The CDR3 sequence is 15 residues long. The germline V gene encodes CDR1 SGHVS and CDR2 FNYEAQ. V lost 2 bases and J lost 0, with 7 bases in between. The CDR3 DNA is TGTGCCAGCAGCTTACTTTGGGCGAACACCGGGGAGCTGTTTTTT. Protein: CASSLLWANTGELFF.

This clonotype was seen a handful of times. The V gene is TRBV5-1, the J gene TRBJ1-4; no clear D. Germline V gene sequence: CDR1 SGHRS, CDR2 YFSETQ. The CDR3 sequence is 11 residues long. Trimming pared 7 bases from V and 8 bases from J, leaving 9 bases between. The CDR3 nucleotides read TGCGCCAGCCGGGGAGGCGAAAAACTGTTTTTT. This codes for CASRGGEKLFF. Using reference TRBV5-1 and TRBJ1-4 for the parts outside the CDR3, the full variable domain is KAGVTQTPRYLIKTRGQQVTLSCSPISGHRSVSWYQQTPGQGLQFLFEYFSETQRNKGNFPGRFSGRQFSNSRSEMNVSTLELGDSALYLCASRGGEKLFFGSGTQLSVL.

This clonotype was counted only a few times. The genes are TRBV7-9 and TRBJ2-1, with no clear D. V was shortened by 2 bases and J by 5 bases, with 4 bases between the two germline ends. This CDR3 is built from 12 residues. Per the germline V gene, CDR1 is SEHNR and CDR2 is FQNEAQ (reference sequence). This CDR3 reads CASSLRDNEQFF. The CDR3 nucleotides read TGTGCCAGCAGCTTACGGGACAATGAGCAGTTCTTC. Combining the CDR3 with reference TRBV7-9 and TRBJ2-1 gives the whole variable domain DTGVSQNPRHKITKRGQNVTFRCDPISEHNRLYWYRQTLGQGPEFLTYFQNEAQLEKSRLLSDRFSAERPKGSFSTLEIQRTEQGDSAMYLCASSLRDNEQFFGPGTRLTVL.

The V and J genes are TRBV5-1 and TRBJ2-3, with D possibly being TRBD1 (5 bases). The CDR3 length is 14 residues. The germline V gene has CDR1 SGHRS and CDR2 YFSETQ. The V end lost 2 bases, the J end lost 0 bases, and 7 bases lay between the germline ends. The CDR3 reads CASSFPGSTDTQYF. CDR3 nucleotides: TGCGCCAGCAGCTTTCCAGGGAGCACAGATACGCAGTATTTT.

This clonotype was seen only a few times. The chain's CDR3 is CATSVGSGETQYF. The CDR3 coding sequence is TGTGCCACCAGTGTCGGGTCCGGGGAGACCCAGTACTTC. J is TRBJ2-5 and V is TRBV24-1; D not resolved. This CDR3 has 13 residues. The ends were cut back, 5 bases at V and 5 bases at J, with 11 bases in the middle. Germline V gene sequence: CDR1 KGHDR, CDR2 SFDVKD.

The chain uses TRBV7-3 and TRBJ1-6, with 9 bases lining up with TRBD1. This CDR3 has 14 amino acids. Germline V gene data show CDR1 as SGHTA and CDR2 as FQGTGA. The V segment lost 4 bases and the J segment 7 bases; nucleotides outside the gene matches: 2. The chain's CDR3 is CASSSTGGNSPLHF. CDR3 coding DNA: TGTGCCAGCAGCTCGACAGGGGGAAATTCACCCCTCCACTTT.

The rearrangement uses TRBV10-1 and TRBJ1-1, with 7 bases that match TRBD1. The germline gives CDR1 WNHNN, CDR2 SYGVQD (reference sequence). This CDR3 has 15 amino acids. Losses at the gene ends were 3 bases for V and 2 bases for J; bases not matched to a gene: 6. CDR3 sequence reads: CASSEGGTANTEAFF. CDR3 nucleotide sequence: TGCGCCAGCAGTGAAGGCGGGACAGCTAACACTGAAGCTTTCTTT.

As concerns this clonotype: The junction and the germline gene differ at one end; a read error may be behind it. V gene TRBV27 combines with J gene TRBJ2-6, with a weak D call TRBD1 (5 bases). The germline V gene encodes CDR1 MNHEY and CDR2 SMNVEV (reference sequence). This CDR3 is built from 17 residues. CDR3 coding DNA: TGTGCCAGCAGTCCCATGGTGGGTGTCGCTGGGGCCAACGACCTGACTTTC. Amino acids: CASSPMVGVAGANDLTF.

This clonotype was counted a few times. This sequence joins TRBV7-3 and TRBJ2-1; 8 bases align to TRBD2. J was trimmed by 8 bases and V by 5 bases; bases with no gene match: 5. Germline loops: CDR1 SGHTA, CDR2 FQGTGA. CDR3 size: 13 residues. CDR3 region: CASSTGGADEQFF. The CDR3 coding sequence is TGTGCCAGCAGCACCGGGGGGGCCGATGAGCAGTTCTTC. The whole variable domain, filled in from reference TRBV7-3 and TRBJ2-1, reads GAGVSQTPSNKVTEKGKYVELRCDPISGHTALYWYRQSLGQGPEFLIYFQGTGAADDSGLPNDRFFAVRPEGSVSTLKIQRTERGDSAVYLCASSTGGADEQFFGPGTRLTVL.

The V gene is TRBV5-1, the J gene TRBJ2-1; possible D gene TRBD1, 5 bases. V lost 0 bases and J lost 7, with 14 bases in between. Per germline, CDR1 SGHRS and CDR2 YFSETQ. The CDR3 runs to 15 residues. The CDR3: CASSLVAGPENEQFF. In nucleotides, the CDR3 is TGCGCCAGCAGCTTGGTGGCAGGGCCTGAAAATGAGCAGTTCTTC. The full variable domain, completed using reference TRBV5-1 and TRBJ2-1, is KAGVTQTPRYLIKTRGQQVTLSCSPISGHRSVSWYQQTPGQGLQFLFEYFSETQRNKGNFPGRFSGRQFSNSRSEMNVSTLELGDSALYLCASSLVAGPENEQFFGPGTRLTVL.